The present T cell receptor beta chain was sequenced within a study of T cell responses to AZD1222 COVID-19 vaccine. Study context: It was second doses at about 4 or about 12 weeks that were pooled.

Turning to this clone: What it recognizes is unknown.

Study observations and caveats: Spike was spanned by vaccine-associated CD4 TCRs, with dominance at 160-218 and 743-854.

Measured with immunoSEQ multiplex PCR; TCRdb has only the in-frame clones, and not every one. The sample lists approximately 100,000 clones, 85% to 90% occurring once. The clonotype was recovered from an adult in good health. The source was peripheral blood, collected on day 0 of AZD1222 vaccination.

The CDR3 reads CAWSPDPARNQPQHF. The CDR3 DNA is TGTGCCTGGAGTCCCGATCCCGCTCGCAATCAGCCCCAGCATTTT. This chain joins TRBV30 and TRBJ1-5; D remains ambiguous. The CDR3 extends over 15 amino acids. CDR1 GTSNPN and CDR2 SVGIG come from the germline V gene (reference sequence). The V gene lost 2 bases and the J gene lost 2 bases, with 13 bases spanning the gap.